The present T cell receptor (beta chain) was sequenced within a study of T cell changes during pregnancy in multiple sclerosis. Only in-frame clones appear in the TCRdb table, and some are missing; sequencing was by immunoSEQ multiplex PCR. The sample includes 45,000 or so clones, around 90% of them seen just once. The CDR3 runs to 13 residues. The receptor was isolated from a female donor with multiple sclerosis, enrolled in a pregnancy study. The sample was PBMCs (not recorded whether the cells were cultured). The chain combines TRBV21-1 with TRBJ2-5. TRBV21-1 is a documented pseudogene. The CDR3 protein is CASSKTFQETQYF. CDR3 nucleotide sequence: TGTGCCAGCAGCAAGACGTTCCAAGAGACCCAGTACTTC.